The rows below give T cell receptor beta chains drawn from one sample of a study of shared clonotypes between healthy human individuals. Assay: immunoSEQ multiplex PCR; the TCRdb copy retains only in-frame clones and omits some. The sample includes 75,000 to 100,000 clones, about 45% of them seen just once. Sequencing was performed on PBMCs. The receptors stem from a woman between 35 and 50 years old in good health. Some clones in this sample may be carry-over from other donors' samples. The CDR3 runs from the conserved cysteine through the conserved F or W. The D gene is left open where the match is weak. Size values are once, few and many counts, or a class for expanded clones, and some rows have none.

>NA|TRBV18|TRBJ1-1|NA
CASSSPGLQNTEAFF
TGTGCCAGCTCGTCACCGGGACTCCAGAACACTGAAGCTTTCTTT
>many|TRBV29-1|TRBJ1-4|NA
CSVRNREAEKLFF
TGCAGCGTAAGGAACAGGGAGGCTGAAAAACTGTTTTTT
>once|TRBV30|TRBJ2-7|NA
CAWSVGGEQYF
TGTGCCTGGAGTGTAGGTGGCGAGCAGTACTTC
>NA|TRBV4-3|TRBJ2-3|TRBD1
CASSQLGQGADTQYF
TGCGCCAGCAGCCAGTTAGGACAGGGGGCAGATACGCAGTATTTT
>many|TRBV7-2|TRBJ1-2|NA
CASSLSLSHYYGYTF
TGTGCCAGCAGCTTAAGTCTGTCTCACTATTATGGCTACACCTTC
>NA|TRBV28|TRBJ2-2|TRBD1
CASSLDRVATISGELFF
TGTGCCAGCAGCCTCGACAGGGTTGCCACGATAAGTGGGGAGCTGTTTTTT
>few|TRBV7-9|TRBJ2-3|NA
CASRSPSGKPSLYTDTQYF
TGTGCCAGCAGATCACCTTCAGGGAAACCGAGCCTTTACACAGATACGCAGTATTTT
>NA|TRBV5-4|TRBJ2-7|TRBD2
CASGLAGGEEQYF
TGTGCCAGCGGGTTAGCGGGAGGGGAAGAGCAGTACTTC
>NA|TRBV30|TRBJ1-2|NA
CAWSGGFGYTF
TGTGCCTGGAGTGGGGGATTCGGCTACACCTTC
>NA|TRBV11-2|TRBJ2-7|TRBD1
CASSLSGTGNGEQYF
TGTGCCAGCAGCTTATCAGGGACAGGGAACGGCGAGCAGTACTTC
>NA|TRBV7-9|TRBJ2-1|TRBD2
CASSLGELAGGSDEQFF
TGTGCCAGCAGCTTAGGGGAGTTAGCGGGAGGATCCGATGAGCAGTTCTTC
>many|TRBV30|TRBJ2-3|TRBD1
CAWRRQGRTDTQYF
TGTGCCTGGAGGCGACAGGGACGGACAGATACGCAGTATTTT
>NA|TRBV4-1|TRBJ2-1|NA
CASRGSGYNEQFF
TGCGCCAGCAGAGGTAGCGGCTACAATGAGCAGTTCTTC
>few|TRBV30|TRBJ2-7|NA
CAWRRTLSYEQYF
TGTGCCTGGAGGAGAACACTCTCCTACGAGCAGTACTTC
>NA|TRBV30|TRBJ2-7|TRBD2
CACKSGSWEQYF
TGTGCCTGTAAAAGCGGGAGTTGGGAGCAGTACTTC
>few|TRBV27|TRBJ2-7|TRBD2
CASIRHGAGAYEQYF
TGTGCCAGCATCCGGCATGGGGCGGGAGCCTACGAGCAGTACTTC
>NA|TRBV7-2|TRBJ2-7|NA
CASSLARLGFEQYF
TGTGCCAGCAGCTTAGCGCGTTTGGGTTTCGAGCAGTACTTC
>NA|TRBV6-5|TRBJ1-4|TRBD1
CASSYGTGSSEKLFF
TGTGCCAGCAGTTACGGGACAGGGTCAAGTGAAAAATTGTTTTTT
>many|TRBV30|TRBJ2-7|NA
CAWSGGRMSEQYF
TGTGCCTGGAGTGGGGGGCGCATGTCCGAGCAGTACTTC
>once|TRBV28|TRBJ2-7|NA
CASEGNYEQYF
TGTGCCTCTGAGGGCAACTACGAGCAGTACTTC
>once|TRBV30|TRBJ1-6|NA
CAWSAGINSPLHF
TGTGCCTGGAGTGCTGGGATTAATTCACCCCTCCACTTT
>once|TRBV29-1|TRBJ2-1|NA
CSVRRGNEQFF
TGCAGCGTCCGAAGAGGTAATGAGCAGTTCTTC
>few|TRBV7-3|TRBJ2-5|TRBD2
CASSLTQGGRSYF
TGTGCCAGCAGCTTAACTCAGGGCGGGAGATCGTACTTC
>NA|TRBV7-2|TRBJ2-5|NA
CASSLPVLETQYF
TGTGCCAGCAGCTTACCGGTCCTGGAGACCCAGTACTTC
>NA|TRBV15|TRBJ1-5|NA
CATSRDRATGSNQPQHF
TGTGCCACCAGCAGAGATCGTGCAACAGGGAGCAATCAGCCCCAGCATTTT
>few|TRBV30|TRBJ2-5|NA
CAWRPRGQETHYF
TGTGCCTGGAGGCCCAGGGGCCAAGAGACCCATTACTTC
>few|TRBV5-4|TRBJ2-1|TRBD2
CASSLTSGGEDEQFF
TGTGCCAGCAGCTTAACTAGCGGGGGGGAGGATGAGCAGTTCTTC
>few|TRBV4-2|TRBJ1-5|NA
CASSRTDSSNQPQHF
TGTGCCAGCAGCCGGACGGATAGTAGCAATCAGCCCCAGCATTTT
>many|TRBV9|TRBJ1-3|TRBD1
CASSLGQGIGNTIYF
TGTGCCAGCAGCCTGGGACAGGGGATTGGAAACACCATATATTTT
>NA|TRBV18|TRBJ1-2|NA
CASSPEGFGYTF
TGTGCCAGCTCACCGGAGGGATTTGGCTACACCTTC
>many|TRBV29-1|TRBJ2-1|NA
CSVEIAAASSYNEQFF
TGCAGCGTTGAAATCGCAGCGGCCAGCTCCTACAATGAGCAGTTCTTC
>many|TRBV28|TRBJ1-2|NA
CASAELSGYTF
TGTGCCAGCGCCGAGCTCAGCGGCTACACCTTC
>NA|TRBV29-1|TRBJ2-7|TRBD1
CSVAGLRDSYEQYF
TGCAGCGTCGCAGGCCTCCGGGACAGCTACGAGCAGTACTTC
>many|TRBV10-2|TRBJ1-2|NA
CASSESRGANYGYTF
TGCGCCAGCAGTGAGTCTCGGGGGGCAAACTATGGCTACACCTTC
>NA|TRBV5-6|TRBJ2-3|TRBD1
CASSYGTASTDTQYF
TGTGCCAGCAGCTACGGGACAGCGAGCACAGATACGCAGTATTTT
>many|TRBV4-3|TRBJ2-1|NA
CASSLGSGDNEQFF
TGCGCCAGCAGCCTAGGATCAGGGGACAATGAGCAGTTCTTC
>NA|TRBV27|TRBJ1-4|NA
CASSSDSATNEKLFF
TGTGCCAGCAGCTCCGACAGCGCAACTAATGAAAAACTGTTTTTT
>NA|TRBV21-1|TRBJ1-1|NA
CASSNGLNLMNTEAFF
TGTGCCAGCAGCAATGGTCTGAACCTCATGAACACTGAAGCTTTCTTT
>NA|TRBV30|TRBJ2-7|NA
CAWQGGYEQYF
TGTGCCTGGCAGGGTGGTTACGAGCAGTACTTC
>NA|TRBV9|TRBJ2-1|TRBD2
CASSVGGSGNKQFF
TGTGCCAGCAGCGTTGGCGGGAGTGGTAATAAGCAGTTCTTC
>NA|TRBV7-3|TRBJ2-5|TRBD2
CASSLAGRGKTQYF
TGTGCCAGCAGCTTAGCCGGGAGGGGGAAGACCCAGTACTTC
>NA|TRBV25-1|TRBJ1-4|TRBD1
CASSAYRGPNEKLFF
TGTGCCAGCAGTGCGTACAGGGGCCCGAATGAAAAACTGTTTTTT
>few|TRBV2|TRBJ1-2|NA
CASSEGGGGPIYGYTF
TGTGCCAGCAGTGAGGGCGGAGGCGGCCCGATCTATGGCTACACCTTC
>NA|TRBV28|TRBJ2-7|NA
CASSRFYEQYF
TGTGCCAGCAGTCGCTTCTACGAGCAGTACTTC
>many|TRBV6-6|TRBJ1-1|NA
CASSYGMNTEAFF
TGTGCCAGCAGTTACGGAATGAACACTGAAGCTTTCTTT
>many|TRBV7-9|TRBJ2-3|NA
CASSYYSPNTDTQYF
TGTGCCAGCAGCTATTATTCGCCCAACACAGATACGCAGTATTTT
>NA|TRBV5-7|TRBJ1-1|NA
CASSRTANTEAFF
TGTGCCAGCAGCCGGACAGCCAACACTGAAGCTTTCTTT
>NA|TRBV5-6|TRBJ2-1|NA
CASSLRRRDYNEQFF
TGTGCCAGCAGCTTGCGGAGACGGGATTACAATGAGCAGTTCTTC
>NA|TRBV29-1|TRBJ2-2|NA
CSVATVWGTGELFF
TGCAGCGTTGCGACGGTTTGGGGCACCGGGGAGCTGTTTTTT
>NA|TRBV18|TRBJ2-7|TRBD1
CASSGTAYEQYF
TGTGCCAGCTCCGGGACAGCCTACGAGCAGTACTTC
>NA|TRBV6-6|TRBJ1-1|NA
CASSSRGGDTEAFF
TGTGCCAGCAGTTCCAGGGGCGGGGACACTGAAGCTTTCTTT